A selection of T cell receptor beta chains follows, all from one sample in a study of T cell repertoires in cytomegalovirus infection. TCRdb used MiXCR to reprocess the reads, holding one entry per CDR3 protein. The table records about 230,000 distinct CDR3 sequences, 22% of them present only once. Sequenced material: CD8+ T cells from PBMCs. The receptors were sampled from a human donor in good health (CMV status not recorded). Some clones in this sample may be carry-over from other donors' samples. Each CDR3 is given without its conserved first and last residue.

SATRVSSYEQY TRBV20-1
ASSLFKNEQF TRBV12-3/TRBV12-4
ASSDARTGELF TRBV6-4
ASSLADRGTEAF TRBV7-8
AISDGLDTDTQY TRBV10-3
SAKEGPDTEAF TRBV20-1
SARDDLANTQY TRBV20-1
ASSLNLGLDSYEQY TRBV12-3/TRBV12-4
AISEARGWNQPQH TRBV10-3
ASSWKTGGNEQY TRBV11-2
ASSPAVGAQYNSPLH TRBV28
ASSFSWGGNEQF TRBV5-5
SAEESGGDGYT TRBV29-1
ASTRGGQGISEFKLF TRBV28
ASSKVYEAF TRBV5-6
ASSVKDGRDTQY TRBV9
ASSPYPVQGGQETQY TRBV6-6
ASSPGQGGYNEQF TRBV7-4
SARPGSGGRLRNTEAF TRBV20-1
ASSQGRAPGTGLYTEAF TRBV14
ASNPGQAVHEQY TRBV5-4
ASGLGTSGSSYEQY TRBV12-5
ASSTTTGKSGETQY TRBV7-3
ASRPGQGEAF TRBV7-8
ASRPGLASSYNEQF TRBV27
ASSRTSYQETQY TRBV7-2
ASSFDRAGYGYT TRBV28
ASGAGTQY TRBV25-1
SVPGGGNEQY TRBV29-1
AWSVDAGTGMAEQY TRBV30
ASSDWCSNQSQH TRBV2
ASSIEKSSNTGELF TRBV19
ASSLSIGGGRQETQY TRBV11-2
ASSPAGGLALKQF TRBV12-3/TRBV12-4
ASTGTGVQYGANVLT TRBV12-3/TRBV12-4
ASSTTNRGLGEQY TRBV7-9
ATSDSYEQY TRBV24-1
ATSDRGSGANVLT TRBV24-1
ASSFPGVRSNQPQH TRBV28
ASSPPLNTEAF TRBV9
ASSGQESSYNEQF TRBV6-4
ASSLTRASSGNTIY TRBV5-5
ASSAWVGAKNIQY TRBV5-5
ASSGTGTTGELF TRBV28
ASSLDRSTEAF TRBV11-3
SVVGRPSNEQF TRBV29-1
ASSLGLTPNEQF TRBV7-3
ASSEVRDRASSYEQY TRBV2
SARDSASEAF TRBV20-1
ASSPPGQDLWANVLT TRBV18
ASSPSSGASYEQY TRBV28
SARWSSYNSPLH TRBV20-1
ASSQSNQPQH TRBV2
ASSLVAAQETQY TRBV11-2
ASSLVSGGYNEQF TRBV7-6